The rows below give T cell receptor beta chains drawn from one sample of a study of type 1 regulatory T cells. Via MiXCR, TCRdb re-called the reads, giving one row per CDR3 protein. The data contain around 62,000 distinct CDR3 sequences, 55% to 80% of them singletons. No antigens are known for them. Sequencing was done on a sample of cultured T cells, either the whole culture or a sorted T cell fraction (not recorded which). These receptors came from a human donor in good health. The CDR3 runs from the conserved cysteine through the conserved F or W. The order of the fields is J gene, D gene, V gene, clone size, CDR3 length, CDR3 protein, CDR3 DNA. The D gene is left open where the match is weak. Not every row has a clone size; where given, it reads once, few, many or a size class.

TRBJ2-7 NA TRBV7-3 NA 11 CASSAGGEQYF TGTGCCAGCAGCGCCGGGGGCGAGCAGTACTTC
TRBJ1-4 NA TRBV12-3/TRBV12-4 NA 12 CASSSGYEKLFF TGTGCCAGCAGTTCGGGATATGAAAAACTGTTTTTT
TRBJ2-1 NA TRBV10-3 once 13 CAMAQSSYNEQFF TGTGCCATGGCACAGAGCTCCTACAATGAGCAGTTCTTC
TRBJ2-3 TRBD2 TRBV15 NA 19 CATSREGRSAGGSTDTQYF TGTGCCACCAGCAGAGAGGGGCGGAGTGCGGGAGGGAGCACAGATACGCAGTATTTT
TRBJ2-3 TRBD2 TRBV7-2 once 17 CASSLAVSGSGTDTQYF TGTGCCAGCAGCTTAGCGGTTAGCGGGAGTGGCACAGATACGCAGTATTTT
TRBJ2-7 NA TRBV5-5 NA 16 CASSLEPSRGFYEQYF TGTGCCAGCAGCTTGGAGCCTTCGAGGGGTTTCTACGAGCAGTACTTC
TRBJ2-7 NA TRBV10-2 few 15 CASSGQAGRSYEQYF TGCGCCAGCAGTGGGCAGGCAGGTCGCTCCTACGAGCAGTACTTC
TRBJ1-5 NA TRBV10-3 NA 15 CAISGTSNSNQPQHF TGTGCCATCAGTGGGACCTCAAATAGCAATCAGCCCCAGCATTTT
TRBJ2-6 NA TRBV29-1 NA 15 CSVAGRISGANVLTF TGCAGCGTTGCGGGACGTATCTCTGGGGCCAACGTCCTGACTTTC
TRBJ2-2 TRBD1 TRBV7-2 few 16 CASSPQGVLGTGELFF TGTGCCAGCAGCCCTCAGGGGGTTCTCGGAACCGGGGAGCTGTTTTTT
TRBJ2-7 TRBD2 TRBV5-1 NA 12 CASSREVGEQYF TGCGCCAGCAGCCGGGAGGTTGGCGAGCAGTACTTC
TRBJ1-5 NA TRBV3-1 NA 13 CASSRSGNQPQHF TGTGCCAGCAGCCGGTCGGGGAATCAGCCCCAGCATTTT
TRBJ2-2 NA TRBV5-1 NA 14 CASHWGADTGELFF TGCGCCAGCCACTGGGGGGCGGACACCGGGGAGCTGTTTTTT